One and the same sample provided the 3 T cell receptor beta chains below, sequenced in a study of cytomegalovirus exposure and HLA in healthy donors. Both 60 Vbeta primers and 13 Jbeta primers went into the PCR. Repertoires were generated with immunoSEQ multiplex PCR, while TCRdb's copy carries only in-frame clones and drops some. Of 150,000 to 200,000 clones listed, around 80% are singletons. The specimen was PBMCs. Receptor source: a woman in her 30s in good health and CMV-seronegative.

The rearrangement uses TRBV6-1 and TRBJ1-6, with TRBD1 identical over 9 bases. Losses at the gene ends were 7 bases for V and 8 bases for J; bases not matched to a gene: 3. The CDR3 consists of 13 residues. Germline CDR1 and CDR2: MNHNS and SASEGT. The CDR3 loop is CASMTGGYSPLHF. The CDR3 DNA is TGTGCCAGCATGACAGGGGGATATTCACCCCTCCACTTT.

Only a few counts were recorded for this clone. The J gene is TRBJ1-4, the V gene TRBV6-1, with 7 positions matching TRBD1. The CDR3 totals 15 residues. V shed 3 bases, J shed 7 bases, and the junction held 8 bases outside the gene matches. Germline V gene lookup returns CDR1 MNHNS and CDR2 SASEGT. The DNA of the CDR3 is TGTGCCAGCAGTGACCCTAACAGGGGAAGTGAAAAACTGTTTTTT. Its translation: CASSDPNRGSEKLFF.

Notes on this clone: Other DNA sequences in this sample translate to the same CDR3. This chain links TRBV6-5 with TRBJ2-7; D may be TRBD1 (6 bases). Germline CDR1 is MNHEY and CDR2 is SVGAGI. This CDR3 region has 14 residues. V was cut by 2 bases and J by 3 bases, with 11 bases left in between. The CDR3 here is CASSYGGRGYEQYF. The CDR3 nucleotides read TGTGCCAGCAGTTACGGGGGCAGGGGCTACGAGCAGTACTTC.